The clone carrying this T cell receptor beta chain was observed at least ten times. The source of the sample is a study of early T cells in non-severe SARS-CoV-2 infection. Germline CDR1 reads MDHEN; CDR2 reads SYDVKM. The CDR3 contains 12 residues. V shed 8 bases and J shed 1 base, with 8 bases lying between them. Individual cDNA molecules received unique molecular identifiers during library preparation. From the 5' RACE reads, TCRdb called clonotypes with MiXCR, one entry per CDR3 protein. This sample has around 26,000 distinct CDR3 sequences, with 4% to 5.5% found just once. The TCR comes from an adult who was a healthcare worker with PCR-confirmed SARS-CoV-2 infection or an uninfected control (not recorded which). The sequencing input was whole blood. V usage is TRBV28 and J usage is TRBJ1-1, with unresolved D. As DNA, the CDR3 is TGTGCCAGCCGGTCGGCGAACACTGAAGCTTTCTTT. This codes for CASRSANTEAFF.